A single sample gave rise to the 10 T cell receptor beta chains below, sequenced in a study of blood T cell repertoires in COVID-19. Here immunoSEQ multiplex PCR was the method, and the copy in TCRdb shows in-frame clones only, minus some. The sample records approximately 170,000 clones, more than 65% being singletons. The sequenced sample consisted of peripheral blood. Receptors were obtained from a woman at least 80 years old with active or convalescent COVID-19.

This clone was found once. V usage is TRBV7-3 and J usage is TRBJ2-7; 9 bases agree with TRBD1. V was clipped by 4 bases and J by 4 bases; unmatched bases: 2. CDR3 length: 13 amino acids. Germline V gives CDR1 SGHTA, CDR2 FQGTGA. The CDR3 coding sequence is TGTGCCAGCAGCTCCGGGACAGGGTACGAGCAGTACTTC. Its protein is CASSSGTGYEQYF.

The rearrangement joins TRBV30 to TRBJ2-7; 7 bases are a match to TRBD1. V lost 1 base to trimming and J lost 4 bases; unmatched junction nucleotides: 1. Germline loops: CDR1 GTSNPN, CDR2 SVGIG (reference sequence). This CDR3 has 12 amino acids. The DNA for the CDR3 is TGTGCCTGGAGTGGACAGGGATACGAGCAGTACTTC. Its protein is CAWSGQGYEQYF.

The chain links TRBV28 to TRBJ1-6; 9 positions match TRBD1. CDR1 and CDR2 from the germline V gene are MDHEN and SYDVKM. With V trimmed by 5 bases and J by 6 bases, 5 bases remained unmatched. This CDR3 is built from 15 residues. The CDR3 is CASSPRDRANSPLHF. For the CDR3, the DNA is TGTGCCAGCAGTCCACGGGACAGGGCTAATTCACCCCTCCACTTT.

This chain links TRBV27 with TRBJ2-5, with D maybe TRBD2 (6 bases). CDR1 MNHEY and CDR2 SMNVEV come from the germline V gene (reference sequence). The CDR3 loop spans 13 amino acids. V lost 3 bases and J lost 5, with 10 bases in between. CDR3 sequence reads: CASSFGGRETQYF. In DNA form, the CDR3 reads TGTGCCAGCAGTTTTGGGGGGAGGGAGACCCAGTACTTC.

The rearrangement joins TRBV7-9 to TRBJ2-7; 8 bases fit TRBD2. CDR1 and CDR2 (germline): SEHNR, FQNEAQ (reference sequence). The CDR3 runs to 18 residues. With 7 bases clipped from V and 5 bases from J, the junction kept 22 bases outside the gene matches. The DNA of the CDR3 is TGTGCCAGCAACCCCCGGGGACTAGTATATAGGGCTCACCACGAGCAGTACTTC. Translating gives CASNPRGLVYRAHHEQYF.

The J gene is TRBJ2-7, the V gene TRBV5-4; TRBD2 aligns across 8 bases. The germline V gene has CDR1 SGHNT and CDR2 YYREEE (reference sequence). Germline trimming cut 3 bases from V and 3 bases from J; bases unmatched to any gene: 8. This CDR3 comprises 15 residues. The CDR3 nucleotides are TGTGCCAGCAGCTCCCCGGGAGCGGGGGACTACGAGCAGTACTTC. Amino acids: CASSSPGAGDYEQYF.

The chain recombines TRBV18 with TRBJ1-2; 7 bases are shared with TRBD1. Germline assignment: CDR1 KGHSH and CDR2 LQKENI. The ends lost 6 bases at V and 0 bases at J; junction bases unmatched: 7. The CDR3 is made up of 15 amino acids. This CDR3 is CASSTWDRANYGYTF. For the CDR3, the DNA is TGTGCCAGCTCCACGTGGGACAGAGCTAACTATGGCTACACCTTC. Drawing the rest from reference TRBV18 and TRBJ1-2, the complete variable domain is NAGVMQNPRHLVRRRGQEARLRCSPMKGHSHVYWYRQLPEEGLKFMVYLQKENIIDESGMPKERFSAEFPKEGPSILRIQQVVRGDSAAYFCASSTWDRANYGYTFGSGTRLTVV.

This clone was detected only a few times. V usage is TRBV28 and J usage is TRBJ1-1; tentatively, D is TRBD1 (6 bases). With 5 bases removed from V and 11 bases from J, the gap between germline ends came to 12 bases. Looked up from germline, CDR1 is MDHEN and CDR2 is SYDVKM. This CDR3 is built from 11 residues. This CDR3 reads CASSVRDKAFF. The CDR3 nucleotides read TGTGCCAGCAGTGTACGGGACAAGGCTTTCTTT.

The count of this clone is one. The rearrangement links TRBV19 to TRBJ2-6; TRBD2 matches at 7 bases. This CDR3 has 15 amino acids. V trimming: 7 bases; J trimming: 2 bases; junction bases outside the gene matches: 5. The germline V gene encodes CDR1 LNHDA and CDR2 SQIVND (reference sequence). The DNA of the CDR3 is TGTGCCAGTACCACCCGGGGGGCTGGGGCCAACGTCCTGACTTTC. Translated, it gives CASTTRGAGANVLTF.

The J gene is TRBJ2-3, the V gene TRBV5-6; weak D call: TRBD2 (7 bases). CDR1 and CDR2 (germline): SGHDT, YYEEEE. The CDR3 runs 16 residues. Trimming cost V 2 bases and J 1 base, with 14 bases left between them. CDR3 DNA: TGTGCCAGCAGCTTTGGGAGGGCAGGGGGCACAGATACGCAGTATTTT. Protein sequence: CASSFGRAGGTDTQYF. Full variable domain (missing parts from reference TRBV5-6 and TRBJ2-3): DAGVTQSPTHLIKTRGQQVTLRCSPKSGHDTVSWYQQALGQGPQFIFQYYEEEERQRGNFPDRFSGHQFPNYSSELNVNALLLGDSALYLCASSFGRAGGTDTQYFGPGTRLTVL.